What follows is one TCR beta chain and its context. As yet, its antigen is unknown. J lost 8 bases, V lost 5 bases, and 12 bases had no gene match. Germline V lookup: CDR1 MNHNS, CDR2 SASEGT. The CDR3 extends over 15 amino acids. The data stem from a study of vaccination and CD4 T cells after COVID-19. Broader study findings: Among convalescent patients, a median approximately 90% of reactive clones emerged only after vaccination. Vaccine-specific clones numbering 304 of 307 showed spike mono-reactivity in convalescent patients.

Sequenced with the Oncomine TCR Beta short-read assay was DNA taken from cultured CD4+ T cells. TCRdb reanalysed the PCR reads using MiXCR and keeps one entry per CDR3 protein. The sample carries more than 15,000 distinct CDR3 sequences, 23% recorded once. The treatment was: roughly 10-day PBMC culture with coronavirus spike peptide pools or control peptides (ViraFEST assay). The chain joins TRBV6-1 to TRBJ2-1; TRBD1 aligns across 7 bases. The sequence was collected from a human donor with COVID-19. The sample taken for sequencing was cultured CD4+ T cells from blood. The CDR3 DNA reads as TGTGCCAGCAGTACGACGCCCGACAGGGTTTATGAGCAGTTCTTC. It codes for CASSTTPDRVYEQFF.